These 24 T cell receptor beta chains came from one sample sequenced in a study of long-term antiretroviral therapy in people with HIV (dated by TCRdb to about 2022). The immunoSEQ hsTCRB v3.0 assay was used at survey level resolution for TRB variable region sequencing. Imported from immuneACCESS, the table was reduced by TCRdb to in-frame sequences with V and J called. These copies leave out some clones; in studies compared against another copy, an unresolved V gene accounts for under half, and the cause of the remainder is not known. The sample table shows 30,000 to 50,000 clones, and 85% to 90% are seen once. The top ten clonotypes cover under 7.5% of the sample. The sample was unsorted PBMCs, taken 3.1 years after starting antiretroviral therapy. These receptors all stem from a woman in her forties or fifties with HIV.

The rearrangement joins TRBV7-2 to TRBJ1-5; D uncertain. V was shortened by 0 bases and J by 0 bases, with 6 bases between the two germline ends. The CDR3 has 15 residues. Germline values: CDR1 SGHTA, CDR2 FQGNSA. For the CDR3, the DNA is TGTGCCAGCAGCTTAGCGCAGTATAGCAATCAGCCCCAGCATTTT. Translated, it gives CASSLAQYSNQPQHF. Using reference TRBV7-2 and TRBJ1-5 for the parts outside the CDR3, the full variable domain is GAGVSQSPSNKVTEKGKDVELRCDPISGHTALYWYRQSLGQGLEFLIYFQGNSAPDKSGLPSDRFSAERTGGSVSTLTIQRTQQEDSAVYLCASSLAQYSNQPQHFGDGTRLSIL.

This chain uses TRBV7-3 with TRBJ1-6, with D unresolved. V was clipped by 5 bases and J by 10 bases, with 12 bases between them. Germline V CDR1 and CDR2: SGHTA, FQGTGA. The CDR3 spans 13 residues. The CDR3 region is CASSPTVGSPLHF. CDR3 DNA: TGTGCCAGCAGCCCGACCGTGGGCTCACCCCTCCACTTT.

J is TRBJ2-2 and V is TRBV7-2; D is ambiguous. Germline V gene lookup returns CDR1 SGHTA and CDR2 FQGNSA. The CDR3 covers 11 residues. With 5 bases removed from V and 7 bases from J, the gap between germline ends came to 5 bases. As DNA, the CDR3 is TGTGCCAGCAGCCCTGGCGGGGAGCTGTTTTTT. Translating it yields CASSPGGELFF. The whole variable domain, remainder taken from reference TRBV7-2 and TRBJ2-2, is GAGVSQSPSNKVTEKGKDVELRCDPISGHTALYWYRQSLGQGLEFLIYFQGNSAPDKSGLPSDRFSAERTGGSVSTLTIQRTQQEDSAVYLCASSPGGELFFGEGSRLTVL.

The CDR3 here is CASSLDEGVGTQYF. The CDR3 bases are TGTGCCAGCAGCTTGGACGAGGGTGTCGGGACCCAGTACTTC. The rearrangement joins TRBV6-5 to TRBJ2-5; a possible D gene is TRBD2 (5 bases). The length of the CDR3 is 14 residues. The germline CDR1 and CDR2 sequences are MNHEY and SVGAGI. Between the trimmed V and J ends, which lost 6 bases and 7 bases, there was a span of 18 bases.

The chain recombines TRBV9 with TRBJ2-3; 8 bases are shared with TRBD2. CDR3 length: 15 residues. With 2 bases clipped from V and 2 bases from J, the junction kept 4 bases outside the gene matches. Per the germline V gene, CDR1 is SGDLS and CDR2 is YYNGEE. CDR3 in amino acids: CASSVTAGATDTQYF. The CDR3 DNA reads as TGTGCCAGCAGCGTTACAGCGGGGGCCACAGATACGCAGTATTTT.

The rearrangement uses TRBV5-6 and TRBJ2-3; 7 positions agree with TRBD2. With 3 bases clipped from V and 3 bases from J, the junction kept 10 bases outside the gene matches. The CDR3 covers 16 residues. From germline, CDR1 is SGHDT and CDR2 YYEEEE. The CDR3 region is CASSWFSGGTTDTQYF. CDR3 DNA sequence: TGTGCCAGCAGCTGGTTTTCGGGGGGTACGACAGATACGCAGTATTTT.

This clone was picked up one time. The chain recombines TRBV7-9 with TRBJ2-7; TRBD1 aligns across 8 bases. V lost 5 bases, J lost 5 bases, and 11 bases stayed unmatched. Germline V gene data show CDR1 as SEHNR and CDR2 as FQNEAQ (reference sequence). The CDR3 has 15 amino acids. For the CDR3, the DNA is TGTGCCAGCAGCCGGTATACAGGGGGGAACAACGAGCAGTACTTC. It codes for CASSRYTGGNNEQYF.

V usage is TRBV9 and J usage is TRBJ2-5; D uncertain. Germline V CDR1 and CDR2: SGDLS, YYNGEE. Trimming cost V 0 bases and J 5 bases, with 8 bases left between them. The length of the CDR3 is 13 residues. The CDR3 spells CASSVGPRETQYF. CDR3 DNA sequence: TGTGCCAGCAGCGTAGGTCCGCGGGAGACCCAGTACTTC. The full variable domain, its missing parts supplied by reference TRBV9 and TRBJ2-5, is DSGVTQTPKHLITATGQRVTLRCSPRSGDLSVYWYQQSLDQGLQFLIQYYNGEERAKGNILERFSAQQFPDLHSELNLSSLELGDSALYFCASSVGPRETQYFGPGTRLLVL.

The V gene is TRBV30, the J gene TRBJ1-5; D gene unclear. Germline CDR1 reads GTSNPN; CDR2 reads SVGIG (reference sequence). This CDR3 comprises 15 residues. Trimming shortened V by 3 bases and J by 0 bases, and 12 bases separated the two germline ends. The CDR3 DNA reads as TGTGCCTGGAGCCCCGGACGGTATAGCAATCAGCCCCAGCATTTT. It encodes CAWSPGRYSNQPQHF. Looking up the rest from reference TRBV30 and TRBJ1-5 gives the full variable domain: SQTIHQWPATLVQPVGSPLSLECTVEGTSNPNLYWYRQAAGRGLQLLFYSVGIGQISSEVPQNLSASRPQDRQFILSSKKLLLSDSGFYLCAWSPGRYSNQPQHFGDGTRLSIL.

The chain couples TRBV19 to TRBJ1-6; D perhaps matches TRBD1 (5 bases). CDR1 LNHDA and CDR2 SQIVND come from the germline V gene (reference sequence). There are 14 residues in the CDR3. The V end was cut by 3 bases, the J end by 8 bases, with 11 bases between. The CDR3 protein is CASSILGVYSPLHF. As DNA, the CDR3 is TGTGCCAGTAGTATTCTGGGGGTCTATTCACCCCTCCACTTT.

This clone has just one count. In DNA form, the CDR3 reads TGTGCCAGCAGCGATAACTATGGCTACACCTTC. This sequence encodes CASSDNYGYTF. The rearrangement links TRBV7-2 to TRBJ1-2; no clear D. The germline V gene has CDR1 SGHTA and CDR2 FQGNSA. The germline V and J ends were trimmed by 5 bases and 1 base, with 2 bases remaining between them. The CDR3 totals 11 residues.

A single count supports this clone. This sequence joins TRBV30 and TRBJ2-3; 8 bases map to TRBD1. The CDR3 consists of 16 residues. Looked up from germline, CDR1 is GTSNPN and CDR2 is SVGIG (reference sequence). V shed 0 bases, J shed 5 bases, and the junction held 10 bases outside the gene matches. The CDR3 reads CAWSVRGQGAGDTQYF. CDR3 in DNA: TGTGCCTGGAGTGTACGAGGGCAGGGGGCAGGAGATACGCAGTATTTT. Looking up the rest from reference TRBV30 and TRBJ2-3 gives the full variable domain: SQTIHQWPATLVQPVGSPLSLECTVEGTSNPNLYWYRQAAGRGLQLLFYSVGIGQISSEVPQNLSASRPQDRQFILSSKKLLLSDSGFYLCAWSVRGQGAGDTQYFGPGTRLTVL.

This chain connects TRBV15 to TRBJ1-5; D is uncertain. Germline CDR1 reads LNHNV; CDR2 reads YYDKDF (reference sequence). Trimming took 0 bases from V and 1 from J, leaving 10 bases between them. CDR3 length: 16 residues. The CDR3 DNA sequence: TGTGCCACCAGCAGAGATACGATGGCAAGCAATCAGCCCCAGCATTTT. It is translated as CATSRDTMASNQPQHF.

The rearrangement joins TRBV19 to TRBJ1-4; TRBD1 agrees at 8 bases. CDR3 length: 14 amino acids. Germline V lookup: CDR1 LNHDA, CDR2 SQIVND (reference sequence). Trimming removed 10 bases from V and 7 bases from J; junction bases left unmatched: 11. The CDR3 is CATGGDRIGEKLFF. The CDR3 DNA reads as TGTGCCACCGGGGGGGACAGGATCGGTGAAAAACTGTTTTTT.

This clone is a singleton in its sample. This sequence joins TRBV11-2 and TRBJ2-5; no definite D call. Trimming shortened V by 3 bases and J by 2 bases, and 7 bases separated the two germline ends. Germline lookup yields CDR1 SGHAT and CDR2 FQNNGV. The CDR3 totals 13 residues. CDR3 bases: TGTGCCAGCAGCTTGGGATTACAAGAGACCCAGTACTTC. It specifies CASSLGLQETQYF.

This clone was counted only a few times. The V call is TRBV2, the J call TRBJ1-6, with no clear D. Germline V gene sequence: CDR1 SNHLY, CDR2 FYNNEI. The V gene lost 6 bases and the J gene lost 5 bases, with 8 bases spanning the gap. The CDR3 runs 13 residues. The DNA of the CDR3 is TGTGCCAGCAGACGAAATGATAATTCACCCCTCCACTTT. This encodes CASRRNDNSPLHF.

This chain links TRBV7-2 with TRBJ2-7, with D perhaps matching TRBD1 (6 bases). Trimming shortened V by 2 bases and J by 3 bases, and 14 bases separated the two germline ends. This CDR3 spans 15 amino acids. The germline CDR1 and CDR2 sequences are SGHTA and FQGNSA. CDR3: CASSLSWGPRYEQYF. CDR3 bases: TGTGCCAGCAGCTTATCTTGGGGGCCCCGCTACGAGCAGTACTTC. Based on the CDR3 plus reference TRBV7-2 and TRBJ2-7, the full variable domain is GAGVSQSPSNKVTEKGKDVELRCDPISGHTALYWYRQSLGQGLEFLIYFQGNSAPDKSGLPSDRFSAERTGGSVSTLTIQRTQQEDSAVYLCASSLSWGPRYEQYFGPGTRLTVT.

This clone was found a few times. This sequence joins TRBV27 and TRBJ2-7; D may match TRBD1 or TRBD2 (5 bases each). The CDR3 consists of 14 residues. Trimming removed 5 bases at V and 2 bases at J, with 13 bases between. Germline CDR1 and CDR2: MNHEY and SMNVEV (reference sequence). CDR3 in amino acids: CASSLTGTPYEQYF. DNA for the CDR3: TGTGCCAGCAGTCTTACCGGGACCCCCTACGAGCAGTACTTC.

The rearrangement uses TRBV7-8 and TRBJ1-2; TRBD1 matches 8 bases. The germline V gene encodes CDR1 SGHVS and CDR2 FQNEAQ. V lost 5 bases, J lost 4 bases, and 6 bases stayed unmatched. The CDR3 contains 14 residues. CDR3 loop: CASSQGTGPYGYTF. The CDR3 nucleotides are TGTGCCAGCAGCCAGGGGACAGGCCCCTATGGCTACACCTTC.

The chain recombines TRBV29-1 with TRBJ1-2; possible D gene TRBD1, 6 bases. Germline CDR1 reads SQVTM; CDR2 reads ANQGSEA. V lost 6 bases, J lost 3 bases, and 14 bases lay in between. The CDR3 extends over 13 amino acids. Here the CDR3 reads CSVDPRTDYGYTF. In DNA form, the CDR3 reads TGCAGCGTAGACCCTCGGACAGACTATGGCTACACCTTC.

The J gene is TRBJ2-7, the V gene TRBV7-3; D is unclear. The CDR3 loop spans 15 amino acids. The germline V gene has CDR1 SGHTA and CDR2 FQGTGA. The V end was cut by 2 bases, the J end by 3 bases, with 14 bases between. The CDR3 nucleotides are TGTGCCAGCAGCTTAGGGCAGGTCTTATTCTACGAGCAGTACTTC. It specifies CASSLGQVLFYEQYF.

V usage is TRBV5-1 and J usage is TRBJ1-1; D is ambiguous. Trimming took 2 bases from V and 2 from J, leaving 10 bases between them. From germline, CDR1 is SGHRS and CDR2 YFSETQ. This CDR3 is 14 amino acids long. In DNA form, the CDR3 reads TGCGCCAGCAGCTTTGGCAGGACTAACACTGAAGCTTTCTTT. It translates to CASSFGRTNTEAFF.

The rearrangement joins TRBV9 to TRBJ1-1; D remains unclear. Trimming removed 0 bases at V and 0 bases at J, with 9 bases between. Germline values: CDR1 SGDLS, CDR2 YYNGEE. The CDR3 contains 15 residues. CDR3 in amino acids: CASSVEVGMNTEAFF. In nucleotides, the CDR3 is TGTGCCAGCAGCGTAGAAGTGGGTATGAACACTGAAGCTTTCTTT.

V is TRBV4-1 and J is TRBJ1-6; D may be TRBD1 (6 bases). The CDR3 length is 18 residues. Deletions cut 0 bases from V and 0 bases from J, with 12 bases between. In germline, CDR1 is MGHRA, CDR2 YSYEKL. As DNA, the CDR3 is TGCGCCAGCAGCCAAGATTTCCAGGGGAGCTCCTATAATTCACCCCTCCACTTT. Encoded protein: CASSQDFQGSSYNSPLHF.